The source of this T cell receptor beta chain is a study of beta chain features in type 1 diabetes. Germline V gene sequence: CDR1 SQVTM, CDR2 ANQGSEA. The ends lost 5 bases at V and 5 bases at J; junction bases unmatched: 6. The CDR3 is 14 amino acids. Every bit of the isolated RNA underwent reverse transcription, so sequencing read expressed TCRB transcripts. Assay used: immunoSEQ multiplex PCR; TCRdb lists only in-frame clones, some missing. This table holds 360,000 or so clones, around 20% found once. This clone was picked up a small number of times. This rearrangement joins TRBV29-1 to TRBJ2-2; 9 bases align to TRBD1. This TCR was sampled from a woman younger than 35 in good health. Sequenced sample: naive CD4+ T cells from blood. The CDR3 protein is CSVWGTGRTGELFF. CDR3 sequence (DNA): TGCAGCGTTTGGGGGACAGGGCGGACCGGGGAGCTGTTTTTT.